This is a list of T cell receptor beta chains from one sample in a study of T-cell memory formation after mild COVID-19. In TCRdb, the 5' RACE reads were re-called with MiXCR into one record per CDR3 protein. Of 400,000 to 500,000 distinct CDR3 sequences in the sample, 20% were seen once. The specimen was PBMCs or a T cell subset sorted from them (not recorded which). These receptors came from an adult woman who had mild COVID-19 (a few samples of this study predate the infection). Cell type and time point are not known. CDR3s include the opening cysteine and the closing phenylalanine or tryptophan. Fields, in order: D gene, J gene, V gene, clone size, CDR3 DNA, CDR3 protein. The D gene is left open where the match is weak. Clone size appears in some rows only: once, few, many, or a class for an expanded clone.

D gene: .; J gene: TRBJ2-1; V gene: TRBV24-1; clone size: once; CDR3 DNA: TGTGCCACCAGTGATTTAGGACGAGGGCAGTTCTTC; CDR3 protein: CATSDLGRGQFF
D gene: .; J gene: TRBJ2-6; V gene: TRBV15; clone size: many; CDR3 DNA: TGTGCCACCAGCACCCCCAGGGTCTCTGGGGCCAACGTCCTGACTTTC; CDR3 protein: CATSTPRVSGANVLTF
D gene: .; J gene: TRBJ1-2; V gene: TRBV19; clone size: once; CDR3 DNA: TGTGCCAGTAGCCCGGGGGCAGACTATGGCTACACCTTC; CDR3 protein: CASSPGADYGYTF
D gene: .; J gene: TRBJ2-7; V gene: TRBV7-2; clone size: .; CDR3 DNA: TGTGCCAGCAGCCCGTCCGGCGACCCCTACGAGCAGTACTTC; CDR3 protein: CASSPSGDPYEQYF
D gene: .; J gene: TRBJ1-2; V gene: TRBV5-1; clone size: few; CDR3 DNA: TGCGCCAGCAGCCAGGAGGTCCCTCGGTGGCAGGGCTATGGCTACACCTTC; CDR3 protein: CASSQEVPRWQGYGYTF
D gene: TRBD2; J gene: TRBJ2-5; V gene: TRBV11-2; clone size: .; CDR3 DNA: TGTGCCAGCAGCGAGGGACTAGCGGACGAAGAGACCCAGTACTTC; CDR3 protein: CASSEGLADEETQYF
D gene: TRBD1; J gene: TRBJ1-1; V gene: TRBV4-1; clone size: .; CDR3 DNA: TGCGCCAGCAGCCCCGGGACAGGGGGCGAGTTGAACACTGAAGCTTTCTTT; CDR3 protein: CASSPGTGGELNTEAFF
D gene: .; J gene: TRBJ2-7; V gene: TRBV29-1; clone size: few; CDR3 DNA: TGCAGCGTCTCACCCTTGGGGCGGAACTCCTACGAGCAGTACTTC; CDR3 protein: CSVSPLGRNSYEQYF
D gene: .; J gene: TRBJ2-7; V gene: TRBV6-2/TRBV6-3; clone size: few; CDR3 DNA: TGTGCCAGCACGTGGCAACCCGCCTACGAGCAGTACTTC; CDR3 protein: CASTWQPAYEQYF
D gene: .; J gene: TRBJ1-3; V gene: TRBV12-3/TRBV12-4; clone size: .; CDR3 DNA: TGTGCCAGCAGTCTCCGACAGGAGAGAAACACCATATATTTT; CDR3 protein: CASSLRQERNTIYF
D gene: TRBD2; J gene: TRBJ2-5; V gene: TRBV20-1; clone size: few; CDR3 DNA: TGCAGTGCTAGAGATCTGAGCGGGAGGGTGTGGACCCAGTACTTC; CDR3 protein: CSARDLSGRVWTQYF
D gene: .; J gene: TRBJ1-1; V gene: TRBV7-9; clone size: .; CDR3 DNA: TGTGCCAGCAGCTTAGAAATAAGGAACACTGAAGCTTTCTTT; CDR3 protein: CASSLEIRNTEAFF
D gene: .; J gene: TRBJ2-5; V gene: TRBV7-9; clone size: .; CDR3 DNA: TGTGCCAGCAGCTTAGGGGCGTGGGAGACCCAGTACTTC; CDR3 protein: CASSLGAWETQYF
D gene: TRBD2; J gene: TRBJ2-1; V gene: TRBV7-2; clone size: .; CDR3 DNA: TGTGCCAGCAGTGAGCGGGGGGATTACAATGAGCAGTTCTTC; CDR3 protein: CASSERGDYNEQFF
D gene: .; J gene: TRBJ2-1; V gene: TRBV2; clone size: few; CDR3 DNA: TGTGCCAGCAGTGTAGGCCGTAACAATGAGCAGTTCTTC; CDR3 protein: CASSVGRNNEQFF
D gene: TRBD2; J gene: TRBJ2-1; V gene: TRBV3-1; clone size: .; CDR3 DNA: TGTGCCAGCAGTAGGTTCGGCGGGAGCTCCTACAATGAGCAGTTCTTC; CDR3 protein: CASSRFGGSSYNEQFF
D gene: .; J gene: TRBJ1-5; V gene: TRBV7-8; clone size: .; CDR3 DNA: TGTGCCAGCAGCCGGACAGAAAATCAGCCCCAGCATTTT; CDR3 protein: CASSRTENQPQHF
D gene: TRBD1; J gene: TRBJ2-5; V gene: TRBV7-9; clone size: few; CDR3 DNA: TGTGCCAGCAGCTTGGGACAGGCGGCAGGGGAGACCCAGTACTTC; CDR3 protein: CASSLGQAAGETQYF
D gene: TRBD2; J gene: TRBJ2-1; V gene: TRBV7-6; clone size: few; CDR3 DNA: TGTGCCAGCAGCTTATTAACGACTAGCGGCGAGCAGTTCTTC; CDR3 protein: CASSLLTTSGEQFF
D gene: .; J gene: TRBJ2-2; V gene: TRBV11-2; clone size: once; CDR3 DNA: TGTGCCAGCAGCTTAGGGCCCGAAGATAGGATAAACACCGGGGAGCTGTTTTTT; CDR3 protein: CASSLGPEDRINTGELFF